The 3 T cell receptor beta chains in this list originate from one sample, sequenced in a study of blood T cell repertoires in COVID-19. Clones were sequenced by immunoSEQ multiplex PCR, and TCRdb holds only the in-frame ones, with some missing. Of 250,000 to 350,000 clones listed, roughly 90% are singletons. The sequenced sample consisted of PBMCs or T cells enriched from blood (not recorded which). These receptors were taken from a woman aged 50 to 60 who had recovered from COVID-19.

The V gene is TRBV10-3, the J gene TRBJ2-1; no definite D call. V was clipped by 4 bases and J by 5 bases, with 9 bases between them. The germline V gene encodes CDR1 ENHRY and CDR2 SYGVKD. The CDR3 contains 13 residues. CDR3 sequence: CAISVNRNNEQFF. The CDR3 nucleotides read TGTGCCATCAGTGTTAACAGAAACAATGAGCAGTTCTTC.

The chain uses TRBV9 and TRBJ1-6, with TRBD1 matching 9 bases. J was trimmed by 7 bases and V by 3 bases; bases with no gene match: 2. CDR1 is SGDLS and CDR2 is YYNGEE in the germline V gene. The CDR3 runs 14 residues. The CDR3 nucleotides read TGTGCCAGCAGCGCGGACAGGGGAAATTCACCCCTCCACTTT. Amino acid sequence: CASSADRGNSPLHF. The variable domain in full, completed from reference TRBV9 and TRBJ1-6, reads DSGVTQTPKHLITATGQRVTLRCSPRSGDLSVYWYQQSLDQGLQFLIQYYNGEERAKGNILERFSAQQFPDLHSELNLSSLELGDSALYFCASSADRGNSPLHFGNGTRLTVT.

V and J are TRBV10-3 and TRBJ2-1; D might be TRBD2 (6 bases). With 6 bases removed from V and 10 bases from J, the gap between germline ends came to 19 bases. Germline CDR1 and CDR2: ENHRY and SYGVKD. CDR3 length: 14 amino acids. The CDR3 reads CAIRDWDSQKEQFF. The CDR3 bases are TGTGCCATCAGGGACTGGGACTCCCAAAAGGAGCAGTTCTTC.